These 14 T cell receptor beta chains originate from one sample sequenced in a study of CD8 T cells in Susac syndrome. Random hexamers were used to reverse transcribe an amount of about 0.45 to 1 ug RNA. TCRdb analysed the immunoSEQ multiplex PCR reads with MiXCR anew, one entry per CDR3 protein. Here the sample spans about 210,000 distinct CDR3 sequences, nearly 97% being singletons. Sequencing input: CD4+ T cells from PBMCs. The receptors originated from a human donor with multiple sclerosis.

This chain joins TRBV4-1 and TRBJ1-4, with D uncertain. The CDR3 is 13 residues long. V lost 0 bases to trimming and J lost 10 bases, with 9 bases between them. The germline CDR1 and CDR2 sequences are MGHRA and YSYEKL. CDR3 region: CASSQDLNRKLFF. CDR3 nucleotide sequence: TGCGCCAGCAGCCAAGATTTAAACCGAAAACTGTTTTTT.

The chain joins TRBV6-6 to TRBJ2-5; TRBD2 matches 8 bases. Germline lookup yields CDR1 MNHNY and CDR2 SVGAGI (reference sequence). This CDR3 contains 16 residues. V was pared by 4 bases and J by 0 bases, with 7 bases of the junction left unmatched. The CDR3 loop is CASSLGSGAHQETQYF. The CDR3 DNA is TGTGCCAGCAGTTTAGGTAGCGGGGCTCACCAAGAGACCCAGTACTTC.

The chain combines TRBV7-9 with TRBJ2-3; D is unresolved. Deletions cut 1 base from V and 7 bases from J, with 18 bases between. The CDR3 is 16 amino acids. Germline V gives CDR1 SEHNR, CDR2 FQNEAQ (reference sequence). In DNA form, the CDR3 reads TGTGCCAGCAGCTTAGGGCCGGAATCTCTCGGAAATACGCAGTATTTT. This gives the protein CASSLGPESLGNTQYF.

V and J are TRBV5-1 and TRBJ2-7; 13 bases line up with TRBD2. This CDR3 spans 15 amino acids. CDR1 is SGHRS, CDR2 YFSETQ, per germline. J lost 0 bases, V lost 5 bases, and 2 bases had no gene match. In nucleotides, the CDR3 is TGCGCCAGCAGTTGGACTAGCGGGAGCTCCTACGAGCAGTACTTC. This translates into CASSWTSGSSYEQYF.

This clonotype occurred once. The chain is built from TRBV30 and TRBJ1-2, with 7 bases that match TRBD1. Per the germline V gene, CDR1 is GTSNPN and CDR2 is SVGIG (reference sequence). The length of the CDR3 is 12 residues. V lost 8 bases to trimming and J lost 10 bases; unmatched junction nucleotides: 13. The CDR3: CAGIGDRSAYTF. As DNA, the CDR3 is TGTGCCGGGATCGGGGACAGAAGCGCCTACACCTTC.

This chain joins TRBV5-6 and TRBJ1-2, with 9 bases matching TRBD1. This CDR3 spans 12 amino acids. Germline CDR1 and CDR2: SGHDT and YYEEEE. The CDR3 here is CSPWRDRVGYTF. DNA of the CDR3: TGTTCACCGTGGAGGGACAGGGTTGGCTACACCTTC.

The chain uses TRBV7-2 and TRBJ2-1; 7 positions agree with TRBD2. The CDR3 is 15 amino acids. CDR1 and CDR2 from the germline V gene are SGHTA and FQGNSA. With V trimmed by 3 bases and J by 8 bases, 10 bases remained unmatched. The CDR3 DNA sequence: TGTGCCAGCAGCTTGGGGGGAGGGCCAGGATATGAGCAGTTCTTC. Translated: CASSLGGGPGYEQFF.

The V gene is TRBV4-1, the J gene TRBJ2-7, with no clear D. CDR1 and CDR2 (germline): MGHRA, YSYEKL. The CDR3 runs 15 residues. Deletions cut 4 bases from V and 3 bases from J, with 16 bases between. The chain's CDR3 is CASSPRDGPFYEQYF. The CDR3 region has the DNA TGCGCCAGCAGCCCCCGAGACGGCCCATTCTACGAGCAGTACTTC.

In this sample, this clonotype turned up a few times. The chain uses TRBV6-5 and TRBJ2-1, with D possibly matching TRBD2 (6 bases). The germline V gene has CDR1 MNHEY and CDR2 SVGAGI. The CDR3 contains 13 residues. The ends were cut back, 11 bases at V and 5 bases at J, with 16 bases in the middle. CDR3 nucleotides: TGTGCCGTCCGGGGGAATGCTGACAATGAGCAGTTCTTC. Protein sequence: CAVRGNADNEQFF.

This chain uses TRBV30 with TRBJ1-5; TRBD1 agrees at 10 bases. Germline V gene data show CDR1 as GTSNPN and CDR2 as SVGIG (reference sequence). The CDR3 is 15 amino acids. Trimming removed 1 base from V and 3 bases from J; junction bases left unmatched: 3. The CDR3 region has the DNA TGTGCCTGGAGTGGGGGACAGGGGTCCAATCAGCCCCAGCATTTT. This codes for CAWSGGQGSNQPQHF.

The chain carries TRBV23-1 and TRBJ1-3; tentatively, D is TRBD1 (5 bases). TRBV23-1 carries the ORF label, with uncertain function. CDR3 length: 15 amino acids. V was shortened by 0 bases and J by 2 bases, with 8 bases between the two germline ends. This CDR3 is CASSQSGAAGNTIYF. In DNA form, the CDR3 reads TGCGCCAGCAGTCAATCCGGGGCGGCTGGAAACACCATATATTTT.

The J gene is TRBJ2-7, the V gene TRBV6-5, with TRBD1 matching 10 bases. The CDR3 extends over 14 amino acids. Germline loops: CDR1 MNHEY, CDR2 SVGAGI. With V trimmed by 2 bases and J by 4 bases, 2 bases remained unmatched. The CDR3 DNA sequence: TGTGCCAGCAGTTACGGGGACAGGGGATACGAGCAGTACTTC. This translates into CASSYGDRGYEQYF.

The chain uses TRBV7-9 and TRBJ1-2; TRBD1 agrees at 11 bases. Looked up from germline, CDR1 is SEHNR and CDR2 is FQNEAQ (reference sequence). Trimming at V came to 3 bases and at J to 8 bases, leaving 11 bases not matched to a gene. The CDR3 has 16 residues. This chain's CDR3 is CASSFPGQGAEDGYTF. For the CDR3, the DNA is TGTGCCAGCAGCTTCCCTGGACAGGGGGCGGAGGACGGCTACACCTTC.

This rearrangement joins TRBV20-1 to TRBJ2-1; 8 nucleotides agree with TRBD1. CDR1 is DFQATT, CDR2 SNEGSKA, per germline (reference sequence). V dropped 5 bases and J dropped 7; count of bases not matched to a gene: 7. The CDR3 runs 13 residues. CDR3 nucleotide sequence: TGCAGTGCTGGAACAGGGGGGCGTAATGAGCAGTTCTTC. Its protein product is CSAGTGGRNEQFF.